The 7 T cell receptor beta chains reported below all come from one sample, sequenced in a study of blood T cell repertoires in COVID-19 (dated by TCRdb to between 2020 and 2021). Receptor libraries were prepared by the immunoSEQ multiplex PCR assay. TCRdb mirrors the immuneACCESS table, restricted to in-frame sequences. Some clones are absent from its copies; in checked studies, under half trace to an unresolved V gene, and the reason for the others is unknown. A total of approximately 160,000 clones appear in this sample, approximately 81% of them only once. The leading ten clones occupy less than 10% of the sample. The sequenced sample consisted of peripheral blood. These receptors all come from a woman in her fifties or sixties with COVID-19, enrolled during active disease.

This clone was seen just once. The V gene is TRBV5-1, the J gene TRBJ1-4; the D is unclear. Germline CDR1 is SGHRS and CDR2 is YFSETQ. The CDR3 totals 13 residues. V dropped 0 bases and J dropped 4 bases, with 4 bases sitting between them. The CDR3 nucleotides are TGCGCCAGCAGCTTGGCCCATAATGAAAAACTGTTTTTT. Its protein product is CASSLAHNEKLFF. Filled out from reference TRBV5-1 and TRBJ1-4, the complete variable domain reads KAGVTQTPRYLIKTRGQQVTLSCSPISGHRSVSWYQQTPGQGLQFLFEYFSETQRNKGNFPGRFSGRQFSNSRSEMNVSTLELGDSALYLCASSLAHNEKLFFGSGTQLSVL.

The rearrangement links TRBV9 to TRBJ1-5; maybe TRBD1 (5 bases). V lost 4 bases and J 6 bases, leaving 14 bases between the germline ends. In germline, CDR1 is SGDLS, CDR2 YYNGEE. This CDR3 spans 14 amino acids. The CDR3 spells CASSRWRGSQPQHF. In DNA form, the CDR3 reads TGTGCCAGCAGCCGTTGGAGGGGATCTCAGCCCCAGCATTTT.

The chain uses TRBV4-2 and TRBJ1-4; D ambiguous. Germline V gene sequence: CDR1 LGHNA, CDR2 YNFKEQ. V lost 7 bases to trimming and J lost 4 bases, with 16 bases between them. This CDR3 has 15 amino acids. Written as DNA, the CDR3 is TGTGCCAGCATGGCACTATGGGAGGGTAATGAAAAACTGTTTTTT. Residues: CASMALWEGNEKLFF.

The CDR3 region is CSVDSSGANVLTF. The CDR3 region has the DNA TGCAGCGTGGACAGCTCTGGGGCCAACGTCCTGACTTTC. The rearrangement uses TRBV29-1 and TRBJ2-6, with D possibly TRBD1 on 6 matching bases. CDR3 size: 13 residues. V lost 6 bases and J lost 0, with 6 bases in between. CDR1 is SQVTM and CDR2 is ANQGSEA in the germline V gene.

This clone was seen only once. This chain joins TRBV2 and TRBJ2-4, with D maybe TRBD1 (6 bases). The CDR3 loop spans 14 amino acids. Germline assignment: CDR1 SNHLY and CDR2 FYNNEI. Trimming stripped 0 bases from V and 6 bases from J, with 9 bases between. The CDR3 protein is CASSEASGVNIQYF. The CDR3 coding sequence is TGTGCCAGCAGTGAAGCGTCAGGGGTAAACATTCAGTACTTC.

This chain uses TRBV6-6 with TRBJ2-7, with D maybe TRBD1 (5 bases). Trimming stripped 6 bases from V and 1 base from J, with 7 bases between. Germline assignment: CDR1 MNHNY and CDR2 SVGAGI (reference sequence). The CDR3 is 12 amino acids. CDR3 bases: TGTGCCAGCAGGAGACAGTCCTACGAGCAGTACTTC. Its protein product is CASRRQSYEQYF.

The gene calls are TRBV14 and TRBJ1-2, with TRBD1 as a possible D gene (5 bases). Germline CDR1 reads SGHDN; CDR2 reads FVKESK. This CDR3 spans 13 amino acids. Between the trimmed V and J ends, which lost 2 bases and 4 bases, there was a span of 8 bases. The CDR3 DNA reads as TGTGCCAGCAGCCAATCAGGGATCTATGGCTACACCTTC. Its protein is CASSQSGIYGYTF.